The rows below give T cell receptor beta chains drawn from one sample of a study of shared clonotypes between healthy human individuals. Data came from immunoSEQ multiplex PCR; TCRdb stores just in-frame clones and leaves some out. The sample records approximately 720,000 clones, under 95% being singletons. Sequencing was carried out using naive CD8+ T cells sorted from blood. The receptor set was obtained from a young man in good health. The CDR3 runs from the conserved cysteine through the conserved F or W. The order of the fields is J gene, V gene, D gene, clone size, CDR3 DNA, CDR3 protein. The D gene is left open where the match is weak. Clone size appears in some rows only: once, few, many, or a class for an expanded clone.

>TRBJ2-3|TRBV7-8|NA|NA
TGTGCCAGCAGCTTTCTCGGGGAGGCCACAGATACGCAGTATTTT
CASSFLGEATDTQYF
>TRBJ1-1|TRBV7-9|NA|NA
TGTGCCAGCAGCTTAGTCGGGGGGAGGACTGAAGCTTTCTTT
CASSLVGGRTEAFF
>TRBJ1-4|TRBV7-2|TRBD1|NA
TGTGCCAGCAGCCATGACAGGGAGGAGGCTAATGAAAAACTGTTTTTT
CASSHDREEANEKLFF
>TRBJ2-7|TRBV7-6|NA|NA
TGTGCCAGCAGCTTGAATGGGGTGGGTTGGGAGCAGTACTTC
CASSLNGVGWEQYF
>TRBJ1-1|TRBV10-3|TRBD1|NA
TGTGCCATCAGTCCGGACAGGAGCGGAGCTTTCTTT
CAISPDRSGAFF
>TRBJ2-7|TRBV7-6|NA|few
TGTGCCAGCAGCCCTCGGCCTTACGAGCAGTACTTC
CASSPRPYEQYF
>TRBJ2-3|TRBV15|TRBD2|NA
TGTGCCACCACGAGCGGGAGAAGCACAGATACGCAGTATTTT
CATTSGRSTDTQYF
>TRBJ1-4|TRBV25-1|TRBD1|NA
TGTGCCAGCAGTGGAACAGGGGGGGCGGAAAAACTGTTTTTT
CASSGTGGAEKLFF
>TRBJ2-3|TRBV5-4|NA|NA
TGTGCCAGCAGCTTTGTCGGGGACCAGACAGATACGCAGTATTTT
CASSFVGDQTDTQYF
>TRBJ2-1|TRBV11-2|TRBD1|once
TGTGCCAGTAACAGGGGGTTCCTTTGGGATGAGCAGTTCTTC
CASNRGFLWDEQFF
>TRBJ1-4|TRBV5-1|NA|NA
TGCGCCAGCAGCTTTCTGGGGAAACTGTTTTTT
CASSFLGKLFF
>TRBJ2-7|TRBV11-2|TRBD1|NA
TGTGCCAGCAGCTTAGAATTCCAGGGGGCGTTCGGGCGGTGGGAGCAGTACTTC
CASSLEFQGAFGRWEQYF
>TRBJ2-7|TRBV7-9|NA|NA
TGTGCCACCCCAAGGGAGGCTGACTCCTACGAGCAGTACTTC
CATPREADSYEQYF
>TRBJ2-3|TRBV27|NA|NA
TGTGCCAGCATCGAGGCAGATACGCAGTATTTT
CASIEADTQYF
>TRBJ2-7|TRBV7-2|NA|NA
TGTGCCAGCAGCTTTAAGGTTACGCCGCAATACGAGCAGTACTTC
CASSFKVTPQYEQYF
>TRBJ2-2|TRBV11-2|NA|NA
TGTGCCAGCAGCTTAGGATTCGGTCCGGTCCAGCTGTTTTTT
CASSLGFGPVQLFF
>TRBJ2-3|TRBV5-6|NA|NA
TGTGCCAGCAGCTCTGTGTGGGGCCCCGGGGCGAGCACAGATACGCAGTATTTT
CASSSVWGPGASTDTQYF
>TRBJ2-5|TRBV19|NA|NA
TGTGCCAGTAGTTCTAGGGGCTGGGAGACCCAGTACTTC
CASSSRGWETQYF
>TRBJ2-2|TRBV13|NA|NA
TGTGCCAGCAGCTTCCCTAGGAGCGGGGAGCTGTTTTTT
CASSFPRSGELFF
>TRBJ2-5|TRBV4-3|TRBD2|NA
TGCGCCAGCAGCCAAGGACTAGCGGGAGGGGGAGAGACCCAGTACTTC
CASSQGLAGGGETQYF
>TRBJ2-5|TRBV29-1|TRBD2|NA
TGCAGCGCGACTAGCGGAGAAACGGAAGAGACCCAGTACTTC
CSATSGETEETQYF
>TRBJ2-5|TRBV9|TRBD2|few
TGTGCCAGCAACAAAGCGGGGGAGCAAGAGACCCAGTACTTC
CASNKAGEQETQYF
>TRBJ2-7|TRBV5-1|TRBD2|NA
TGCGCCAGCAGCTTGGCTAGCGGAGCCTACGAGCAGTACTTC
CASSLASGAYEQYF
>TRBJ2-7|TRBV7-8|TRBD2|once
TGTGCCAGCAGCTTACAGGAAGCGAGAGGGACTAGCGGCTACGAGCAGTACTTC
CASSLQEARGTSGYEQYF
>TRBJ2-7|TRBV27|NA|few
TGTGCCAGCAGGATTTGGGCGAGCTCCTACGAGCAGTACTTC
CASRIWASSYEQYF
>TRBJ2-5|TRBV7-3|TRBD2|NA
TGTGCCAGCAGCCCCAAGATGCAGGTTCGGACTAGCGGGAGGAGAGAGACCCAGTACTTC
CASSPKMQVRTSGRRETQYF
>TRBJ2-2|TRBV7-6|TRBD1|NA
TGTGCCAGCAGCGACGGACAGGCGAGCGGGGAGCTGTTTTTT
CASSDGQASGELFF
>TRBJ2-3|TRBV6-4|NA|NA
TGTGCCAGCAGTCCATTGGGACTCTGGAACACAGATACGCAGTATTTT
CASSPLGLWNTDTQYF
>TRBJ1-1|TRBV15|NA|NA
TGTGCCACCAGCAGACAGGACAGAGAAGCTTTCTTT
CATSRQDREAFF
>TRBJ2-5|TRBV7-9|TRBD1|NA
TGTGCCAGCAGCTTAGCTTGGCAGGGGGCGGACCAAGAGACCCAGTACTTC
CASSLAWQGADQETQYF
>TRBJ2-1|TRBV19|NA|NA
TGTGCCAGTAGTATATGGGACACCCACAATGAGCAGTTCTTC
CASSIWDTHNEQFF
>TRBJ2-1|TRBV4-3|NA|once
TGCGCCAGCAGCCAAGTGGACCGAGGACGGTGGGCCAATGAGCAGTTCTTC
CASSQVDRGRWANEQFF
>TRBJ1-5|TRBV27|NA|NA
TGTGCCAGCAGTTTATCGGTGTCAATAGGGCCGCAGGGGTTGTCTCACCAGCCCCAGCATTTT
CASSLSVSIGPQGLSHQPQHF
>TRBJ2-6|TRBV5-1|TRBD2|NA
TGCGCCAGCAGCTTGGAGGTAGCGGGAGGGTCGCCCGGGGCCAACGTCCTGACTTTC
CASSLEVAGGSPGANVLTF
>TRBJ2-1|TRBV4-1|TRBD2|NA
TGCGCCAGCAGCCAAGACAGAACTAGCGGGAGAGGGGATGAGCAGTTCTTC
CASSQDRTSGRGDEQFF
>TRBJ2-7|TRBV18|TRBD2|once
TGTGCCAGCTCCCCCGGGGGGACCTACGAGCAGTACTTC
CASSPGGTYEQYF
>TRBJ2-1|TRBV7-9|TRBD2|NA
TGTGCCAGCACCACCCGGGGGGGTTGGGAGCAGTTCTTC
CASTTRGGWEQFF
>TRBJ2-1|TRBV7-8|TRBD2|few
TGTGCCAGCAGGGCGACTAGCGGTAGCTCCTACAATGAGCAGTTCTTC
CASRATSGSSYNEQFF
>TRBJ1-1|TRBV5-1|NA|NA
TGCGCCAGCAGTGCAACCGACAGGCTGAACACTGAAGCTTTCTTT
CASSATDRLNTEAFF
>TRBJ1-2|TRBV9|TRBD1|NA
TGTGCCAGCAGCGTAGGAGACAGGGGGCGTTCCGGCTACACCTTC
CASSVGDRGRSGYTF
>TRBJ2-1|TRBV19|NA|NA
TGTGCCAGTAGATGGGGGAATGAGCAGTTCTTC
CASRWGNEQFF
>TRBJ1-2|TRBV6-6|TRBD1|NA
TGTGCCAGCAGTTACTCGACGGACAGGGGGCTTGATGGCTACACCTTC
CASSYSTDRGLDGYTF
>TRBJ2-7|TRBV6-1|NA|NA
TGTGCCAGCAGTGAAGGTTTCGGGACGGCTTCCTACGAGCAGTACTTC
CASSEGFGTASYEQYF
>TRBJ1-5|TRBV27|NA|NA
TGTGCCAGCAACGCAGGGGTAAGCAATCAGCCCCAGCATTTT
CASNAGVSNQPQHF
>TRBJ2-4|TRBV4-1|NA|NA
TGCGCCAGCAGCGCTCTACGAATAGCCAAAAACATTCAGTACTTC
CASSALRIAKNIQYF
>TRBJ2-1|TRBV14|NA|few
TGTGCCAGCAGTTCGAAAGTTCAAGGGCTCTACAATGAGCAGTTCTTC
CASSSKVQGLYNEQFF
>TRBJ2-2|TRBV5-5|NA|NA
TGTGCCAGCAGCCCCAGGGGAAACACCGGGGAGCTGTTTTTT
CASSPRGNTGELFF
>TRBJ2-2|TRBV11-3|TRBD2|once
TGTGCCAGCAGCTTAGCGGGCGGGAGCACCGGGGAGCTGTTTTTT
CASSLAGGSTGELFF
>TRBJ2-7|TRBV11-2|NA|NA
TGTGCCAGCAGCTTAGCACAGCCTTACGAGCAGTACTTC
CASSLAQPYEQYF
>TRBJ2-1|TRBV4-3|NA|NA
TGCGCCAGCAGCCAAGATTCGGTGACCTCCTCCTACAATGAGCAGTTCTTC
CASSQDSVTSSYNEQFF
>TRBJ2-7|TRBV28|TRBD2|NA
TGTGCCAGCAGCACTGGGACTAGCGGCTCCTACGAGCAGTACTTC
CASSTGTSGSYEQYF
>TRBJ1-1|TRBV18|NA|few
TGTGCCAGCTCACCCGGAGGGCACACTGAAGCTTTCTTT
CASSPGGHTEAFF
>TRBJ2-2|TRBV7-2|TRBD2|NA
TGTGCCAGCAGCTTAGATCTGACTAGCGCTTACACCGGGGAGCTGTTTTTT
CASSLDLTSAYTGELFF